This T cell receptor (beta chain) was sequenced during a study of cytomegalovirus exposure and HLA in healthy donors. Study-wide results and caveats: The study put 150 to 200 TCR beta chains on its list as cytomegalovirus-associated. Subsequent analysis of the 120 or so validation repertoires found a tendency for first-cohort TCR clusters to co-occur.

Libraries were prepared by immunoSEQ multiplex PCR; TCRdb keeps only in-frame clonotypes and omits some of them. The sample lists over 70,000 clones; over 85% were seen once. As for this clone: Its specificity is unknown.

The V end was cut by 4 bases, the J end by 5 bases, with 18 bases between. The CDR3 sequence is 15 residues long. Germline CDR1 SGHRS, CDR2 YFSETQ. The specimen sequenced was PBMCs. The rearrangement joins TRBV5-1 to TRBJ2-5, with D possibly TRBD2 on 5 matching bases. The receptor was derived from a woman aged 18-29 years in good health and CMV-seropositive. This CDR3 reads CASSALVPLLETQYF. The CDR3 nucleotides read TGCGCCAGCAGCGCACTAGTCCCCCTATTGGAGACCCAGTACTTC.